The T cell receptor beta chain under discussion was sequenced for a study of T cell changes during pregnancy in multiple sclerosis. Sequencing was performed with immunoSEQ multiplex PCR; in TCRdb, only in-frame clones are kept and a portion is missing. This sample has 30,000 to 40,000 clones, with around 93% found just once. V lost 3 bases and J lost 3; bases outside the gene matches: 3. The CDR3 covers 14 residues. Germline V gives CDR1 SGHTA, CDR2 FQGNSA. The sample consisted of CD4+ T cells from peripheral blood mononuclear cells, taken in the third trimester of pregnancy. This sequence joins TRBV7-2 and TRBJ2-7; 9 bases line up with TRBD2. The receptor comes from a female donor in good health, enrolled as a control in a pregnancy study. The CDR3 DNA reads as TGTGCCAGCAGCTTCGCACTAGCGGGCTACGAGCAGTACTTC. It codes for CASSFALAGYEQYF.